This T cell receptor beta chain was captured in a study of CD8+ T cells in alopecia areata. Study-level results: Scalp sequencing captures resident alphabeta T cells of normal skin too.

Treatment reported: oral pan-JAK inhibitor, 5-10 mg twice daily. Isolated RNA was reverse transcribed into cDNA used as the sequencing template. Profiling relied on immunoSEQ multiplex PCR, and the TCRdb table lists in-frame clones only, not all of them. The table records about 140,000 clones, approximately 90% of them present only once. Only one count was recorded for this clone. Antigen unknown. The CDR3 contains 13 residues. The V end lost 4 bases, the J end lost 5 bases, and 9 bases lay between the germline ends. The germline V gene has CDR1 MNHEY and CDR2 SMNVEV (reference sequence). This clonotype originated in a human donor with alopecia areata. This sequence joins TRBV27 and TRBJ2-1; TRBD2 might be the D (5 bases). The specimen was CD8+ T cells sorted from blood, collected at week 4, from a patient treated with tofacitinib. CDR3 in amino acids: CASSSLAHNEQFF. In DNA form, the CDR3 reads TGTGCCAGCAGTTCCCTAGCCCACAATGAGCAGTTCTTC.